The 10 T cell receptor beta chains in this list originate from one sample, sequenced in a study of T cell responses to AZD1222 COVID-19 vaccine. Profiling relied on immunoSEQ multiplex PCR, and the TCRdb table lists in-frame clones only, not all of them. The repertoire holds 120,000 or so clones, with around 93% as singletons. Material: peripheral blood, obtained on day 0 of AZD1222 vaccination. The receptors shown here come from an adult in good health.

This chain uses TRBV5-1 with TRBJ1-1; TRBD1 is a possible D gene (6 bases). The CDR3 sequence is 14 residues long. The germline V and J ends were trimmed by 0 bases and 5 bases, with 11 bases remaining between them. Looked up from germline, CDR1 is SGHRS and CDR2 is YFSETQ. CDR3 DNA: TGCGCCAGCAGCTTGGCCGGCAGGGGAACTGAAGCTTTCTTT. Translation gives CASSLAGRGTEAFF. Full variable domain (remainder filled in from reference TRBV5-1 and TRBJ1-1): KAGVTQTPRYLIKTRGQQVTLSCSPISGHRSVSWYQQTPGQGLQFLFEYFSETQRNKGNFPGRFSGRQFSNSRSEMNVSTLELGDSALYLCASSLAGRGTEAFFGQGTRLTVV.

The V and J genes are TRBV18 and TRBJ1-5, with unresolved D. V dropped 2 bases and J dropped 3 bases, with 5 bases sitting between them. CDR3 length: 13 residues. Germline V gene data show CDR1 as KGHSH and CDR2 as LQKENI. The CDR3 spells CASSPGFNQPQHF. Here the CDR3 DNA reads TGTGCCAGCTCACCAGGGTTCAATCAGCCCCAGCATTTT.

CDR3 in DNA: TGTGCCAGCAGCTTCCTTCCAAATGAGCAGTTCTTC. Translating gives CASSFLPNEQFF. The chain carries TRBV7-9 and TRBJ2-1; D not certain. The CDR3 is 12 residues long. Germline CDR1 SEHNR, CDR2 FQNEAQ (reference sequence). The V gene lost 3 bases and the J gene lost 7 bases, with 7 bases spanning the gap.

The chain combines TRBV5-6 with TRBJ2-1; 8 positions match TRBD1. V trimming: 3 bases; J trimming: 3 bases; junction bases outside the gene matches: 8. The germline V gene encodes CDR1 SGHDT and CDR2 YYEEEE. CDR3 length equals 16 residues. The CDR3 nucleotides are TGTGCCAGCAGCTCCAAGACAGGGGTGATCTACAATGAGCAGTTCTTC. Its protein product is CASSSKTGVIYNEQFF.

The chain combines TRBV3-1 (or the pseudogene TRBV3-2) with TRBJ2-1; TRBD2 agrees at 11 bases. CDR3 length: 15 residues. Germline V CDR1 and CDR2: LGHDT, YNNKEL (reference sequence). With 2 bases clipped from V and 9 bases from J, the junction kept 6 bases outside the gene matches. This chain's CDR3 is CASSQQLAGGGEQFF. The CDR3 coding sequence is TGTGCCAGCAGCCAACAATTAGCGGGAGGGGGTGAGCAGTTCTTC.

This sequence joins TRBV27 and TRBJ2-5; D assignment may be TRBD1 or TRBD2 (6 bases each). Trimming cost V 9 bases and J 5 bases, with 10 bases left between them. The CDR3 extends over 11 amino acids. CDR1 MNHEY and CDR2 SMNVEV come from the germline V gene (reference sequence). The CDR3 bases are TGTGCCAGGAGGAGGGGGGAGACCCAGTACTTC. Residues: CARRRGETQYF.

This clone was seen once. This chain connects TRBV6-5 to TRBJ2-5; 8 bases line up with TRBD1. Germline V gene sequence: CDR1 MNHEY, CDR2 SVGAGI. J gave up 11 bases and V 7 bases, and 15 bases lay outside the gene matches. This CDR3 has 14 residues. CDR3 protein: CASNGPGTGSLQYF. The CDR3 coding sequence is TGTGCCAGCAACGGGCCCGGGACAGGTTCTCTTCAGTACTTC.

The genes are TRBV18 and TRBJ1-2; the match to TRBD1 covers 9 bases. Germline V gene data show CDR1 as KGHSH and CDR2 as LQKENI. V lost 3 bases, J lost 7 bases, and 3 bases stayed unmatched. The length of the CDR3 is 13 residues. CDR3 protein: CASSPGQGTGYTF. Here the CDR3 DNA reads TGTGCCAGCTCACCCGGACAGGGGACTGGCTACACCTTC.

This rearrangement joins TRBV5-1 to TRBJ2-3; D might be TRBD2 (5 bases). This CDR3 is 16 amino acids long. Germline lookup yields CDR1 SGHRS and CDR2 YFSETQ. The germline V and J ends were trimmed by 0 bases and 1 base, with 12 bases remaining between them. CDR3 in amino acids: CASSLEGSGGTDTQYF. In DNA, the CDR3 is TGCGCCAGCAGCTTGGAAGGCAGCGGAGGCACAGATACGCAGTATTTT.

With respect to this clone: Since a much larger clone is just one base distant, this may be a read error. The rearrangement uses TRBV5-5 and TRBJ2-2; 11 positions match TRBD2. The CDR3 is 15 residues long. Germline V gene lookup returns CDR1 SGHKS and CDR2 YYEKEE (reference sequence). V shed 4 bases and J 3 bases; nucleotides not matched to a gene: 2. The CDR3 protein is CASSPLAGDTGELFF. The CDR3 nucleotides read TGTGCCAGCAGCCCACTAGCGGGAGACACCGGGGAGCTGTTTTTT.